This is a list of T cell receptor beta chains from one sample in a study of shared clonotypes between healthy human individuals. Sequencing was performed with immunoSEQ multiplex PCR; in TCRdb, only in-frame clones are kept and a portion is missing. The repertoire includes some 1 million clones, roughly 80% of them detected once, and approximately 1.3% sits in the top ten. The sequenced material came from memory CD4+ T cells sorted from blood. The source is a man aged 18-30 years in good health. Both conserved end residues are part of each CDR3. D genes are given only for firm matches. The size field is filled for only some rows; it gives once, few, many or a size class.

abundance	d_gene	j_gene	v_gene	CDR3nt	CDR3aa
.	TRBD1	TRBJ2-7	TRBV18	TGTGCCAGCTCCCCCGGGACAGGGACCTACGAGCAGTACTTC	CASSPGTGTYEQYF
.	.	TRBJ1-4	TRBV7-9	TGTGCCAGCAGCTTAGGGAAGGGCAGTAATGAAAAACTGTTTTTT	CASSLGKGSNEKLFF
.	TRBD1	TRBJ1-2	TRBV5-1	TGCGCCAGCAGCCCAAGGACAGGGTACTGTGGCTACACCTTC	CASSPRTGYCGYTF
.	.	TRBJ2-1	TRBV6-1	TGTGCCAGCAGTGAAGAAGGAAGGGTACCCTACAATGAGCAGTTCTTC	CASSEEGRVPYNEQFF
once	.	TRBJ1-1	TRBV11-1	TGTGCCAGCAGCTTAGCCGTATTTGGCACTGAAGCTTTCTTT	CASSLAVFGTEAFF
many	TRBD1	TRBJ1-6	TRBV19	TGTGCCAGTACCGCTCGAGCAGGGGGCACCCCTCTCCTAGAGAGCTATAATTCACCCCTCCACTTT	CASTARAGGTPLLESYNSPLHF
.	.	TRBJ1-1	TRBV5-1	TGCGCCAGCAGCCGCCGAAGTGGGGCATGGAACACTGAAGCTTTCTTT	CASSRRSGAWNTEAFF
.	.	TRBJ1-2	TRBV21-1	TGTGCCAGCAGCAAAGACCCCTATGGCTACACCTTC	CASSKDPYGYTF
.	TRBD1	TRBJ2-7	TRBV5-6	TGTGCCAGCAGCTTGGTTGGTATCGGGACAGGAACCTACGAGCAGTACTTC	CASSLVGIGTGTYEQYF
.	.	TRBJ1-1	TRBV7-2	TGTGCCAGCAGCTCCCAGAGGATGAACACTGAAGCTTTCTTT	CASSSQRMNTEAFF
few	TRBD1	TRBJ2-7	TRBV27	TGTGCCAGCAGTGGGACAGCCAGCTCCTACGAGCAGTACTTC	CASSGTASSYEQYF
few	.	TRBJ1-1	TRBV11-2	TGTGCCAGCAGCGCGTCGGACAGCCTGAACACTGAAGCTTTCTTT	CASSASDSLNTEAFF
.	TRBD1	TRBJ1-4	TRBV5-1	TGCGCCAGCAGCTTACACCAGGGGGAAGAAAAACTGTTTTTT	CASSLHQGEEKLFF
.	.	TRBJ2-5	TRBV11-2	TGTGCCAGCAGCCATAATGCGGCCCAAGAGACCCAGTACTTC	CASSHNAAQETQYF
.	.	TRBJ2-3	TRBV18	TGTGCCAGCTCACCGCCCAACAAAGCGGGGACAGGAGATACGCAGTATTTT	CASSPPNKAGTGDTQYF
.	TRBD2	TRBJ2-7	TRBV7-2	TGTGCCAGCAGCTTAGAGCGGGGGGCCTTCTACGAGCAGTACTTC	CASSLERGAFYEQYF
many	.	TRBJ2-6	TRBV4-1	TGCGCCAGCAGCCTTCTTCGGACGTCTGGGGCCAACGTCCTGACTTTC	CASSLLRTSGANVLTF
once	TRBD2	TRBJ2-7	TRBV5-4	TGTGCCAGCAGAGAAGGGACTAGCGGGAGCTCCTACGAGCAGTACTTC	CASREGTSGSSYEQYF
.	.	TRBJ2-3	TRBV29-1	TGCAGCGGGGGGACCCCAAGTTGGAACACAGATACGCAGTATTTT	CSGGTPSWNTDTQYF
.	.	TRBJ2-7	TRBV5-1	TGCGCCAGCAGCTTGGTCCCGGGGGCCTACGAGCAGTACTTC	CASSLVPGAYEQYF
.	.	TRBJ2-7	TRBV2	TGTGCCATCAAGAGGGGGGAGGGGACCTACGAGCAGTACTTC	CAIKRGEGTYEQYF
.	.	TRBJ1-1	TRBV7-9	TGTGCCAGCAGCCCGGTTTCGGGCACTGAAGCTTTCTTT	CASSPVSGTEAFF
.	.	TRBJ1-2	TRBV5-1	TGCGCCAGCAGCTTTGAGATGGCCGGGTACTATGGCTACACCTTC	CASSFEMAGYYGYTF
few	TRBD1	TRBJ1-4	TRBV2	TGTGCCAGCAGTGAAGGGACAGGATATAATGAAAAACTGTTTTTT	CASSEGTGYNEKLFF
many	.	TRBJ1-1	TRBV11-1	TGTGCCAGCAGCCAACTTTGGGACACTGAAGCTTTCTTT	CASSQLWDTEAFF
few	TRBD1	TRBJ2-1	TRBV5-1	TGCGCCAGCAGCCCCCGGACAGGGAATGAGCAGTTCTTC	CASSPRTGNEQFF
.	TRBD2	TRBJ2-3	TRBV5-1	TGCGCCAGCAGCATAGGACTAGCTGACGATACGCAGTATTTT	CASSIGLADDTQYF
.	TRBD1	TRBJ2-3	TRBV5-6	TGTGCCAGCAGCTTGGTCGGGACAGGTTCAGATACGCAGTATTTT	CASSLVGTGSDTQYF
.	TRBD2	TRBJ2-1	TRBV6-4	TGTGCCAGCAGTGACTCCCCGGGCGGGGGGGCTTACAATGAGCAGTTCTTC	CASSDSPGGGAYNEQFF
.	.	TRBJ2-2	TRBV6-5	TGTGCCAGCCGGAACACCGGGGAGCTGTTTTTT	CASRNTGELFF
.	.	TRBJ1-2	TRBV10-3	TGTGCCATCTCCAATAGACCCGGGGCTAACTATGGCTACACCTTC	CAISNRPGANYGYTF
.	.	TRBJ2-7	TRBV20-1	TGCGGTGGCGGGGACGCCTACGAGCAGTACTTC	CGGGDAYEQYF
few	TRBD1	TRBJ1-1	TRBV11-1	TGTGCCAGCAGCTCCCGGGACAGGACCCCGGGAGGCACTGAAGCTTTCTTT	CASSSRDRTPGGTEAFF
.	TRBD1	TRBJ2-6	TRBV6-6	TGTGCCAGTACAGGGGGCTCTGGGGCCAACGTCCTGACTTTC	CASTGGSGANVLTF
.	.	TRBJ2-1	TRBV11-2	TGTGCCAGCAGCCCGAGGAGGCCGGGCTCCTACAATGAGCAGTTCTTC	CASSPRRPGSYNEQFF
.	.	TRBJ1-1	TRBV28	TGTGCCAGCAGTTTATCGGGTCGGGCTTTCTTT	CASSLSGRAFF
once	TRBD1	TRBJ1-1	TRBV5-6	TGTGCCAGCAGCCCGGACAGGGGGATGGGCACTGAAGCTTTCTTT	CASSPDRGMGTEAFF